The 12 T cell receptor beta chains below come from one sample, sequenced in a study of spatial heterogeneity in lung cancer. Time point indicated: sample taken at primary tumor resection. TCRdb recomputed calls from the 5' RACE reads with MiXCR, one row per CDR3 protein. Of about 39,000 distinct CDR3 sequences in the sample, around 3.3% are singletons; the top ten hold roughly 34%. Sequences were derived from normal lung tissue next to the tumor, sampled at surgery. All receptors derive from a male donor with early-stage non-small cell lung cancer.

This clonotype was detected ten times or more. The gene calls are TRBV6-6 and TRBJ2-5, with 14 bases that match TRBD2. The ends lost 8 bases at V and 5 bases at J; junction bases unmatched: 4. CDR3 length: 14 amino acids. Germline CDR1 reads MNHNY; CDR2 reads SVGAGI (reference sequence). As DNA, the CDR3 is TGTGCCAGCTTCGGGACTAGCGGGAGTGAGACCCAGTACTTC. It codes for CASFGTSGSETQYF.

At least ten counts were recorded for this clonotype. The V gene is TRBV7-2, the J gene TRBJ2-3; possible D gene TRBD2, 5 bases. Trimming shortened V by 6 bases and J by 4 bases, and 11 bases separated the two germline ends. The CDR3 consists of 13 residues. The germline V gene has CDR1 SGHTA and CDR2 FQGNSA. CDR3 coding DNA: TGTGCCAGCAGAACTCTAGCATCAGATACGCAGTATTTT. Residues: CASRTLASDTQYF.

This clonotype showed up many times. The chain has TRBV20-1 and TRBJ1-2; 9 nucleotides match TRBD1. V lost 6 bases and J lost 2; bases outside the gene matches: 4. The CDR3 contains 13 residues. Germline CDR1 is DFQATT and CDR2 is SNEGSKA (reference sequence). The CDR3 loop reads CSAPDRGNYGYTF. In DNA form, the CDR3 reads TGCAGTGCGCCCGACAGGGGGAACTATGGCTACACCTTC.

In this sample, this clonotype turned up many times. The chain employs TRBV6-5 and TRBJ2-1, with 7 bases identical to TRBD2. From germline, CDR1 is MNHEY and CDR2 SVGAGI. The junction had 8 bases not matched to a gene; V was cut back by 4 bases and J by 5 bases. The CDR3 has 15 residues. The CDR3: CASSSPGTTDNEQFF. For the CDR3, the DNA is TGTGCCAGCAGTTCCCCCGGGACTACCGACAATGAGCAGTTCTTC.

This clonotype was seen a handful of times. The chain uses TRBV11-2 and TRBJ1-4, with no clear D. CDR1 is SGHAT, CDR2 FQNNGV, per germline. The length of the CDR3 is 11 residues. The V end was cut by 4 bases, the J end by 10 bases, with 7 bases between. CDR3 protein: CASSYLGKLFF. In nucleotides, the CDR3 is TGTGCCAGCAGCTACTTGGGAAAACTGTTTTTT.

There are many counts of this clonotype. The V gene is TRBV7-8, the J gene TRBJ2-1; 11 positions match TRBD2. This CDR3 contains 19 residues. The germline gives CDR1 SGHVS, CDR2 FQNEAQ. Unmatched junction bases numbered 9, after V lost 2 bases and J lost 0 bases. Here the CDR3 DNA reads TGTGCCAGCAGCTTACTCCTAGCGGGAGGTCGGCCCTCCTACAATGAGCAGTTCTTC. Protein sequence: CASSLLLAGGRPSYNEQFF.

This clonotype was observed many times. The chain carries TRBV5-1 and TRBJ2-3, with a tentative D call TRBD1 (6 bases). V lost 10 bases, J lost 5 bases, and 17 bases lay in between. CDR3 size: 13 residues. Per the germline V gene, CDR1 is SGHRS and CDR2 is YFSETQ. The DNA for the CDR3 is TGCGCCTCCCCGGACAGCGACGTAGATACGCAGTATTTT. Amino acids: CASPDSDVDTQYF.

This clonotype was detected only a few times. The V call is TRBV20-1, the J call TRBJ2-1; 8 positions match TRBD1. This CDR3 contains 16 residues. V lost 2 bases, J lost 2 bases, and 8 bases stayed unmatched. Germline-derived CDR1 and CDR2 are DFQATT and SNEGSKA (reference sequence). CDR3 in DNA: TGCAGTGCTAGATCAGGGGGCCGTAGCGCCTACAATGAGCAGTTCTTC. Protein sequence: CSARSGGRSAYNEQFF.

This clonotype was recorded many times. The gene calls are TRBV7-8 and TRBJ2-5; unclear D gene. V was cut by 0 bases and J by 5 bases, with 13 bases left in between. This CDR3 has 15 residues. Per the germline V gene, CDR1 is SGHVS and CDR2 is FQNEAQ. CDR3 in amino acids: CASSLAQGKDETQYF. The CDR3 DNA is TGTGCCAGCAGCTTAGCGCAAGGGAAGGACGAGACCCAGTACTTC.

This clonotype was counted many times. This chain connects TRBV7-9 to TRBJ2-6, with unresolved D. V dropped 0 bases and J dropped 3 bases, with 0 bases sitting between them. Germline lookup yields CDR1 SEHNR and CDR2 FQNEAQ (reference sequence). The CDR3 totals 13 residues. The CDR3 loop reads CASSLAGANVLTF. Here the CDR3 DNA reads TGTGCCAGCAGCTTAGCTGGGGCCAACGTCCTGACTTTC.

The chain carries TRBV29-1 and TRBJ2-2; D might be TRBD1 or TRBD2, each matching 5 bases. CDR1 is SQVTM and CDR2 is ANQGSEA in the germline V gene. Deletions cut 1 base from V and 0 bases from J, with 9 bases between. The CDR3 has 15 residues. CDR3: CSVEVGVANTGELFF. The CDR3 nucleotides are TGCAGCGTTGAAGTGGGGGTGGCGAACACCGGGGAGCTGTTTTTT.

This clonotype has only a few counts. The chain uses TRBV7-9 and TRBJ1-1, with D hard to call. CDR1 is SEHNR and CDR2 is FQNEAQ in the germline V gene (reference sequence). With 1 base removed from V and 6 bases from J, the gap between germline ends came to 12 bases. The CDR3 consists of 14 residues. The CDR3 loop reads CASSLVGEGPEAFF. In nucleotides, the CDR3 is TGTGCCAGCAGCTTAGTCGGTGAGGGCCCTGAAGCTTTCTTT.